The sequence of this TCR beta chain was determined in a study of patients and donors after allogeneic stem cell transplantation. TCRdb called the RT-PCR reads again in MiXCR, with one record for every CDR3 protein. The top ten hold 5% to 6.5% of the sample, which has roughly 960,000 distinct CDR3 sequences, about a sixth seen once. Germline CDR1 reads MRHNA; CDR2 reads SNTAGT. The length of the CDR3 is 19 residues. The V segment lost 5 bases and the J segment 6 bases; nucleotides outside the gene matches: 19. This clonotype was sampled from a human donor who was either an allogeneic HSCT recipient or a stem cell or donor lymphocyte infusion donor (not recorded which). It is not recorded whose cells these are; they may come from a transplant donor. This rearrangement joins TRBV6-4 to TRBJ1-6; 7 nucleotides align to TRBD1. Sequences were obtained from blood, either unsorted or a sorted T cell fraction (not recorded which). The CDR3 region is CASSRLVLRQGVINSPLHF. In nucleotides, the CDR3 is TGTGCCAGCAGTAGACTCGTTCTTCGACAGGGAGTAATTAATTCACCCCTCCACTTT.